This T cell receptor (beta chain) was documented in a study of human T cells and chemical hapten exposure. The time point is: pre-sensitization, week 0. Treatment defined: therapeutic diphenylcyclopropenone sensitization with weekly scalp DPC. Phlebotomy was performed prior to application of every patch test. In the library, unique molecular identifiers were attached to individual cDNA molecules. TCRdb reanalysed the RACE reads using MiXCR and keeps one entry per CDR3 protein. The table records 300,000 to 400,000 distinct CDR3 sequences, 4.5% to 6% of them present only once. Trimming left V 3 bases short and J 4 bases short, with 13 bases between. Germline V gene lookup returns CDR1 MGHRA and CDR2 YSYEKL. There are 15 residues in the CDR3.

Sample: whole blood, taken in connection with sensitization to the hapten diphenylcyclopropenone (DPC). This TCR derives from a woman aged 50 to 60 with alopecia areata. Some clones in this sample may be carry-over from other donors' samples. The chain links TRBV4-1 to TRBJ1-3, with D possibly matching TRBD1 (5 bases). CDR3 in amino acids: CASSQRGLGGNTIYF. The CDR3 DNA sequence: TGCGCCAGCAGCCAGAGGGGTTTGGGAGGAAACACCATATATTTT.